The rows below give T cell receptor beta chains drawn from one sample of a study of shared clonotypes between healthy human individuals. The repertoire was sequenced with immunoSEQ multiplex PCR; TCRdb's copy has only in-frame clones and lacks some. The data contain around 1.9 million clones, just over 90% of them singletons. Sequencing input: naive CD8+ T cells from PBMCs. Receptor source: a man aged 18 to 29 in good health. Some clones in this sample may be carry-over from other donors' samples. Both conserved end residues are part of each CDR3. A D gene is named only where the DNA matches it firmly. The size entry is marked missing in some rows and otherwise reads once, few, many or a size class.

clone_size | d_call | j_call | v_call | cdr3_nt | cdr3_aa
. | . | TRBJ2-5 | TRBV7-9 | TGTGCCAGCAGCGACTGGGCGAGTGGATTGGAAGAGACCCAGTACTTC | CASSDWASGLEETQYF
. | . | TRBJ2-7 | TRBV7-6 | TGTGCCAGCAGCTTTTTAGGGGGAAGAGGGGCAAGCTCCTACGAGCAGTACTTC | CASSFLGGRGASSYEQYF
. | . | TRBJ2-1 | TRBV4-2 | TGTGCCAGCAGCCAGGTGGACTCTGACTCCTACAATGAGCAGTTCTTC | CASSQVDSDSYNEQFF
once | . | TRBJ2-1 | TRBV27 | TGTGCCAGCAGTTTAGTGGCAGGGGATGAGCTGCACCGTTGGAATGAGCAGTTCTTC | CASSLVAGDELHRWNEQFF
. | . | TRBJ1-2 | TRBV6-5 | TGTGCCAGCAGTTACTCAGGAGGGGGGAGGAACTATGGCTACACCTTC | CASSYSGGGRNYGYTF
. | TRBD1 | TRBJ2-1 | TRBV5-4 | TGTGCCAGCAGCTCTGCGACAGGGGCCTCCTACAATGAGCAGTTCTTC | CASSSATGASYNEQFF
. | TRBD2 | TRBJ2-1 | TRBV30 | TGTGCCTGGAGGGGACTAGTCCTCTACAATGAGCAGTTCTTC | CAWRGLVLYNEQFF
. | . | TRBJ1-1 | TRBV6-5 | TGTGCCAGCAGTTACTCGGGGGCCATGAACACTGAAGCTTTCTTT | CASSYSGAMNTEAFF
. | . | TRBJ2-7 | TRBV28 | TGTGCCAGCAGTTTCTCCGGGACGACAAGGATCGACGAGCAGTACTTC | CASSFSGTTRIDEQYF
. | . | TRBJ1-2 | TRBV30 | TGTGCCTGGACACCTAACTATGGCTACACCTTC | CAWTPNYGYTF
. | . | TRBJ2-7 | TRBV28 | TGTGCCAGCAGCCGTCTTGGGGGCTACGAGCAGTACTTC | CASSRLGGYEQYF
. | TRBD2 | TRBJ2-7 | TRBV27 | TGTGCCAGCAGCGGACGGGGGGAATCCTACGAGCAGTACTTC | CASSGRGESYEQYF
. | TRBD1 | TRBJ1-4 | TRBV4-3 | TGCGCCAGCAGCCAAGATCTCGGGGACAGACCTGAAAAACTGTTTTTT | CASSQDLGDRPEKLFF
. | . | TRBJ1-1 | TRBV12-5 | TGTGCTAGTGGTTTTTCAGTGAACACTGAAGCTTTCTTT | CASGFSVNTEAFF
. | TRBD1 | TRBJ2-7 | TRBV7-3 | TGTGCCAGCAGCTTAGAAAGGTTCACGGGGACAGGCTACGAGCAGTACTTC | CASSLERFTGTGYEQYF
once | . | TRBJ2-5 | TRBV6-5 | TGTGCCAGCAGTTACTCAGCGGTATTAGAGACCCAGTACTTC | CASSYSAVLETQYF
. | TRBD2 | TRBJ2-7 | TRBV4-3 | TGCGCCAGCAGCCAAGATTGGACTAGCGGGATCCACGAGCAGTACTTC | CASSQDWTSGIHEQYF
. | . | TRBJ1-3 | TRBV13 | TGTGCCAGCAGCTCAGGGCCAAACACCATATATTTT | CASSSGPNTIYF
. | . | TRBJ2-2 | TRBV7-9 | TGTGCCAGCAGCTTTAGCGGAGGGGAGCTGTTTTTT | CASSFSGGELFF
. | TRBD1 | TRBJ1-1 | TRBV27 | TGTGCCAGCAGTTATCAGGGGGCCGGAACTGAAGCTTTCTTT | CASSYQGAGTEAFF
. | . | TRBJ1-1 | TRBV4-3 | TGCGCCAGCAGCCAAGATCGGTGGGGAATTAACACTGAAGCTTTCTTT | CASSQDRWGINTEAFF
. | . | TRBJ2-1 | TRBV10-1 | TGCGCCAGCAGTGTGGGTCTGGGGGTAGCCTACAATGAGCAGTTCTTC | CASSVGLGVAYNEQFF
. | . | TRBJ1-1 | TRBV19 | TGTGCCAGTAGTATAAGCGGCGGGGGGCGGCAAGAAAAGGCTGAAGCTTTCTTT | CASSISGGGRQEKAEAFF
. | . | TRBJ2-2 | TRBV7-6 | TGTGCCAGCAGCCAGAAAGGGACACGGGGAGGCGGGGAGCTGTTTTTT | CASSQKGTRGGGELFF
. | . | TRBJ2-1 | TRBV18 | TGTGCCAGCTCGCCGGGCAGGAACCCCCTTTACAATGAGCAGTTCTTC | CASSPGRNPLYNEQFF
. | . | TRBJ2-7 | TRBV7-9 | TGTGCCAGCAGCCGGGTCCCCTACGAGCAGTACTTC | CASSRVPYEQYF
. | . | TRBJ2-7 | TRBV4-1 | TGCGCCAGCAGCCAAGGCGCGACAGCTTCTTCCTACGAGCAGTACTTC | CASSQGATASSYEQYF
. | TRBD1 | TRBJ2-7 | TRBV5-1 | TGCGCCAGCAGCTACCCCCGGGACAGGGAAAACTACGAGCAGTACTTC | CASSYPRDRENYEQYF
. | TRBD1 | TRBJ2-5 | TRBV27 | TGTGCCAGCAGTCCCCGGACAGGGGGCAGGATTGAGACCCAGTACTTC | CASSPRTGGRIETQYF
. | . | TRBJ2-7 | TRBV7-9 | TGTGCCAGCAGGGGTGAGTCCCAGGACGAGCAGTACTTC | CASRGESQDEQYF
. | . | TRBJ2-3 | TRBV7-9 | TGTGCCAGCAGCTTAGTGGGTGGCACAGATACGCAGTATTTT | CASSLVGGTDTQYF
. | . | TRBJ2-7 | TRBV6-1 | TGTGCCAGCAGTGAAGCGCTTCGTGGGCGTCTGCTAGGAGAGCAGTACTTC | CASSEALRGRLLGEQYF
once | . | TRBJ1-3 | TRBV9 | TGTGCCAGCAGCCATGCTTCCGGGACATCAGGAAACACCATATATTTT | CASSHASGTSGNTIYF
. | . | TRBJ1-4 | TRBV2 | TGTGCCAGCATTTTCCGGGACCTTAATGAAAAACTGTTTTTT | CASIFRDLNEKLFF
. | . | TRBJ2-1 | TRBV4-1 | TGCGCCAGCAGCCCCGTTAGGGCAGGGGACAATGAGCAGTTCTTC | CASSPVRAGDNEQFF
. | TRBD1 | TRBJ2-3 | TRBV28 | TGTGCCAGCAGTTTCGTAAGGGGGCGCACAGATACGCAGTATTTT | CASSFVRGRTDTQYF
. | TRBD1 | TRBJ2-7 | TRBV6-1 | TGTGCCAGCAGTGAATACAGGACAGGGGTCTCCTACGAGCAGTACTTC | CASSEYRTGVSYEQYF
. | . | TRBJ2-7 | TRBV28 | TGTGCCAGCAGCCCCCAGGGCCGGGAGCAGTACTTC | CASSPQGREQYF
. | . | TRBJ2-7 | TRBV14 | TGTGCCAGCAGCACAAGCCCCCCTAAACGGGACACCGCCTTCTCCTACGAGCAGTACTTC | CASSTSPPKRDTAFSYEQYF
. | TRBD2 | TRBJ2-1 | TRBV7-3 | TGTGCCAGCACCCGGACTAGCGGGAGTATCGATGAGCAGTTCTTC | CASTRTSGSIDEQFF
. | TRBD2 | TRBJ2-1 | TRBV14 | TGTGCCAGCAGCCAAGATCAATGGCGGGAGGGAAGCTCCTACAATGAGCAGTTCTTC | CASSQDQWREGSSYNEQFF
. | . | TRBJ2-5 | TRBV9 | TGTGCCAGCAGCTCCGGCTGGGGCCTAGCGTGGCAGTACTTC | CASSSGWGLAWQYF
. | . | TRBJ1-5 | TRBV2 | TGTGCCAGCAGCCGGGCCTTAAGGAGCAATCAGCCCCAGCATTTT | CASSRALRSNQPQHF
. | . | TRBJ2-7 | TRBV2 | TGTGCCAGCAGTCACCCAGAGGCCCCTCAAAGCGAGCAGTACTTC | CASSHPEAPQSEQYF